These 6 T cell receptor beta chains came from one sample sequenced in a study of identical twins. TCRdb analysed the 5' RACE reads with MiXCR anew, one entry per CDR3 protein. The sample lists around 530,000 distinct CDR3 sequences; 12% to 15% were seen once. This same sample was also taken into another study, of yellow fever vaccine responses in identical twins.

Sequencing input: CD4+ T cells sorted from blood. Receptors originate from a woman under 30 in good health.

In this sample, this clonotype turned up many times. The V gene is TRBV7-2, the J gene TRBJ2-7; 8 bases are shared with TRBD2. CDR3 size: 15 residues. Germline V gene sequence: CDR1 SGHTA, CDR2 FQGNSA. Trimming at V came to 2 bases and at J to 7 bases, leaving 10 bases not matched to a gene. The CDR3 coding sequence is TGTGCCAGCAGCTTAATGGGGACTAGTTCGAAAGAGCAGTACTTC. It translates to CASSLMGTSSKEQYF. Full variable domain (outside the CDR3, taken from reference TRBV7-2 and TRBJ2-7): GAGVSQSPSNKVTEKGKDVELRCDPISGHTALYWYRQSLGQGLEFLIYFQGNSAPDKSGLPSDRFSAERTGGSVSTLTIQRTQQEDSAVYLCASSLMGTSSKEQYFGPGTRLTVT.

The rearrangement links TRBV20-1 to TRBJ2-3; 7 bases are shared with TRBD2. Trimming cost V 3 bases and J 2 bases; bases outside gene matches: 11. This CDR3 contains 16 residues. Germline CDR1 is DFQATT and CDR2 is SNEGSKA (reference sequence). The CDR3 sequence is CSARPRDYHHTDTQYF. The CDR3 bases are TGCAGTGCTAGGCCCCGGGACTATCATCACACAGATACGCAGTATTTT.

This clonotype was counted a single time. The chain recombines TRBV18 with TRBJ2-5, with 10 nucleotides matching TRBD2. This CDR3 contains 16 residues. Germline-derived CDR1 and CDR2 are KGHSH and LQKENI. V trimming: 2 bases; J trimming: 3 bases; junction bases outside the gene matches: 6. CDR3 sequence: CASSPRVAGGEETQYF. CDR3 nucleotides: TGTGCCAGCTCACCAAGAGTAGCGGGAGGAGAAGAGACCCAGTACTTC.

This chain links TRBV12-3 or TRBV12-4 with TRBJ2-1; 10 bases align to TRBD2. The CDR3 is made up of 12 amino acids. V was clipped by 11 bases and J by 10 bases; unmatched bases: 8. The CDR3 protein is CASQREGREQFF. The CDR3 DNA is TGTGCCTCCCAGCGGGAGGGGCGGGAGCAGTTCTTC.

V and J are TRBV24-1 and TRBJ2-1; D ambiguous. V shed 2 bases and J shed 8 bases, with 15 bases lying between them. The CDR3 loop spans 15 amino acids. Germline values: CDR1 KGHDR, CDR2 SFDVKD. The CDR3 bases are TGTGCCACCAGTGATTCCCCCGGTGTCATGTATGAGCAGTTCTTC. This encodes CATSDSPGVMYEQFF.

This clonotype appeared a few times. The V and J genes are TRBV7-8 and TRBJ2-1, with 7 positions matching TRBD2. Germline CDR1 SGHVS, CDR2 FQNEAQ. V trimming: 5 bases; J trimming: 4 bases; junction bases outside the gene matches: 8. The CDR3 contains 15 residues. The CDR3 nucleotides read TGTGCCAGCAGCAGCAGGGAGGGCCTTTACAATGAGCAGTTCTTC. Translation: CASSSREGLYNEQFF.